This T cell receptor (beta chain) was observed in a study of early T cells in non-severe SARS-CoV-2 infection. The overall study: Sequenced bulk RNA came from whole blood that was unsorted, and chains were unpaired. General study findings and limits: Lookups in VDJdb leaned toward anti-spike CD8 responses and missed private and CD4 specificities.

This clonotype has just a few counts. Its antigen remains unknown. This CDR3 is 14 amino acids long. In germline, CDR1 is SGHAT, CDR2 FQNNGV. With 1 base removed from V and 5 bases from J, the gap between germline ends came to 12 bases. cDNA molecules, individually, were tagged with unique molecular identifiers. TCRdb recomputed calls from the 5' RACE reads with MiXCR, one row per CDR3 protein. The data contain 27,000 or so distinct CDR3 sequences, about 4.6% of them singletons. The V call is TRBV11-2, the J call TRBJ2-7, with D possibly TRBD2 on 6 matching bases. The source is an adult who was a healthcare worker with PCR-confirmed SARS-CoV-2 infection or an uninfected control (not recorded which). Sequences were obtained from whole blood. CDR3 nucleotides: TGTGCCAGCAGCTTAGGAGGCGGGATCGACGAGCAGTACTTC. Its translation: CASSLGGGIDEQYF.